The 15 T cell receptor beta chains below all came from one sample that was sequenced in a study of OX40 agonist ivuxolimab in advanced cancers. Assay: immunoSEQ multiplex PCR; the TCRdb copy retains only in-frame clones and omits some. This table has around 56,000 clones, around 90% appearing once. Specimen: CD4+ or CD8+ T cells sorted from blood, collected in a trial of the OX40 agonist ivuxolimab. All receptors come from an adult with an advanced solid tumor such as melanoma, head and neck, liver or kidney cancer.

This chain joins TRBV2 and TRBJ2-3; 10 nucleotides align to TRBD1. V dropped 8 bases and J dropped 2; count of bases not matched to a gene: 7. The CDR3 has 15 amino acids. In germline, CDR1 is SNHLY, CDR2 FYNNEI. CDR3 in amino acids: CASGWDRGSTDTQYF. As DNA, the CDR3 is TGTGCCAGCGGGTGGGACAGGGGTTCCACAGATACGCAGTATTTT.

The table lists this clone with a count of one. J is TRBJ2-3 and V is TRBV10-2; D unclear. Germline assignment: CDR1 WSHSY and CDR2 SAAADI. V was trimmed by 0 bases and J by 2 bases, leaving 6 bases between them. The CDR3 length is 14 residues. DNA of the CDR3: TGCGCCAGCAGTGAGTCCTGGAACACAGATACGCAGTATTTT. Protein: CASSESWNTDTQYF.

This clone has a single count. The rearrangement joins TRBV30 to TRBJ2-7; D remains unclear. V was shortened by 0 bases and J by 7 bases, with 4 bases between the two germline ends. Germline V CDR1 and CDR2: GTSNPN, SVGIG (reference sequence). CDR3 size: 10 residues. CDR3 sequence reads: CAWSVREQYF. In DNA, the CDR3 is TGTGCCTGGAGTGTGAGAGAGCAGTACTTC. Using reference TRBV30 and TRBJ2-7 for the parts outside the CDR3, the full variable domain is SQTIHQWPATLVQPVGSPLSLECTVEGTSNPNLYWYRQAAGRGLQLLFYSVGIGQISSEVPQNLSASRPQDRQFILSSKKLLLSDSGFYLCAWSVREQYFGPGTRLTVT.

The chain employs TRBV4-3 and TRBJ2-6; D ambiguous. This CDR3 spans 16 amino acids. The germline V and J ends were trimmed by 0 bases and 0 bases, with 6 bases remaining between them. Germline loops: CDR1 LGHNA, CDR2 YSLEER. The CDR3, as DNA: TGCGCCAGCAGCCAAGATTTATTCTCTGGGGCCAACGTCCTGACTTTC. Translated, it gives CASSQDLFSGANVLTF.

The rearrangement uses TRBV5-4 and TRBJ2-7; D possibly uses TRBD1 or TRBD2 (5 bases each). This CDR3 is 15 amino acids long. V was pared by 4 bases and J by 0 bases, with 14 bases between. CDR1 and CDR2 from the germline V gene are SGHNT and YYREEE (reference sequence). The CDR3 loop reads CASSRLGTGSYEQYF. CDR3 bases: TGTGCCAGCAGCCGTCTAGGGACGGGCTCCTACGAGCAGTACTTC.

This clone was counted once. This rearrangement joins TRBV9 to TRBJ2-3; D ambiguous. There are 12 residues in the CDR3. CDR1 and CDR2 from the germline V gene are SGDLS and YYNGEE. V lost 4 bases, J lost 7 bases, and 10 bases lay in between. The CDR3 loop reads CASSNKAYTQYF. CDR3 DNA sequence: TGTGCCAGCAGCAACAAGGCATATACGCAGTATTTT. Together with reference TRBV9 and TRBJ2-3, the CDR3 gives the full variable domain: DSGVTQTPKHLITATGQRVTLRCSPRSGDLSVYWYQQSLDQGLQFLIQYYNGEERAKGNILERFSAQQFPDLHSELNLSSLELGDSALYFCASSNKAYTQYFGPGTRLTVL.

The V call is TRBV27, the J call TRBJ2-3, with a weak D call TRBD1 (6 bases). The CDR3 totals 13 residues. Trimming stripped 6 bases from V and 3 bases from J, with 10 bases between. Germline V gene lookup returns CDR1 MNHEY and CDR2 SMNVEV (reference sequence). The CDR3 region has the DNA TGTGCCAGCAGCGGAACAGGGACAGATACGCAGTATTTT. This translates into CASSGTGTDTQYF.

This chain connects TRBV5-6 to TRBJ2-1; D is ambiguous. The CDR3 consists of 16 residues. The germline V gene encodes CDR1 SGHDT and CDR2 YYEEEE. V was trimmed by 4 bases and J by 2 bases, leaving 16 bases between them. CDR3 sequence reads: CASSGEELTTYNEQFF. As DNA, the CDR3 is TGTGCCAGCAGCGGCGAAGAGCTAACAACCTACAATGAGCAGTTCTTC.

This chain links TRBV7-3 with TRBJ2-5, with 7 bases lining up with TRBD1. V lost 4 bases, J lost 2 bases, and 4 bases stayed unmatched. CDR3 length: 14 residues. CDR1 and CDR2 (germline): SGHTA, FQGTGA. The CDR3 spells CASSSPTGQETQYF. The CDR3 DNA reads TGTGCCAGCAGCTCCCCGACAGGGCAAGAGACCCAGTACTTC.

This clone was seen a few times. The chain couples TRBV6-6 to TRBJ2-2; the D is unclear. V was clipped by 8 bases and J by 4 bases, with 14 bases between them. Germline V gene data show CDR1 as MNHNY and CDR2 as SVGAGI (reference sequence). The CDR3 runs 14 residues. The CDR3 protein is CASSDAGGTGELFF. Here the CDR3 DNA reads TGTGCCAGCTCAGACGCCGGTGGCACCGGGGAGCTGTTTTTT.

This rearrangement joins TRBV28 to TRBJ2-7; D tentatively reads TRBD1 or TRBD2 (5 bases each). In germline, CDR1 is MDHEN, CDR2 SYDVKM. CDR3 size: 14 residues. V was clipped by 4 bases and J by 7 bases, with 17 bases between them. The CDR3 protein is CASSSKWGTGEQYF. The CDR3 bases are TGTGCCAGCAGTTCAAAATGGGGGACCGGGGAGCAGTACTTC.

The V call is TRBV11-2, the J call TRBJ2-5; the D is unclear. Per germline, CDR1 SGHAT and CDR2 FQNNGV. The V end was cut by 5 bases, the J end by 2 bases, with 9 bases between. The CDR3 loop spans 13 amino acids. CDR3 region: CASSPSPQETQYF. The CDR3, as DNA: TGTGCCAGCAGCCCCTCCCCTCAAGAGACCCAGTACTTC.

V gene TRBV6-4 combines with J gene TRBJ2-3; 13 bases agree with TRBD2. The germline V gene encodes CDR1 MRHNA and CDR2 SNTAGT. The V and J ends lost 0 bases and 2 bases, in that order; junction bases with no gene match: 5. CDR3 length equals 18 residues. The CDR3 nucleotides are TGTGCCAGCAGTGACTCGGGGGGACTAGCGGGACCCACAGATACGCAGTATTTT. This codes for CASSDSGGLAGPTDTQYF.

The chain uses TRBV2 and TRBJ1-2; D is undetermined. This CDR3 region has 17 residues. V dropped 3 bases and J dropped 1 base, with 18 bases sitting between them. Germline V gene data show CDR1 as SNHLY and CDR2 as FYNNEI. DNA of the CDR3: TGTGCCAGCAGTGATTCCAGAACAACAACAAATAACTATGGCTACACCTTC. Translated, it gives CASSDSRTTTNNYGYTF.

This chain links TRBV11-2 with TRBJ2-1, with D unclear. This CDR3 region has 13 residues. V lost 2 bases to trimming and J lost 7 bases, with 9 bases between them. Germline CDR1 and CDR2: SGHAT and FQNNGV. The chain's CDR3 is CASSLYLGNEQFF. CDR3 DNA: TGTGCCAGCAGCTTATATCTGGGGAATGAGCAGTTCTTC. The whole variable domain, remainder taken from reference TRBV11-2 and TRBJ2-1, is EAGVAQSPRYKIIEKRQSVAFWCNPISGHATLYWYQQILGQGPKLLIQFQNNGVVDDSQLPKDRFSAERLKGVDSTLKIQPAKLEDSAVYLCASSLYLGNEQFFGPGTRLTVL.